This TCR beta chain was sequenced during a study of T cells in Graves' hyperthyroidism and ophthalmopathy. Broader study findings: Most thyroid-expanded clonotypes above 0.001 were also found in blood.

Amplification of TCR beta CDR3 regions was performed using RNA transcripts as template. A first-round RT-PCR of the TCR CDR3 used the HTBI primer set. From the multiplex PCR reads, TCRdb called clonotypes with MiXCR, one entry per CDR3 protein. The sample yields hundreds of thousands of distinct CDR3 sequences, over 35% seen once. The CDR3 contains 15 residues. In germline, CDR1 is SNHLY, CDR2 FYNNEI. To note about this clonotype: The antigen is not known. A much larger clone sits a single nucleotide away, making a read error possible.

The specimen sequenced was blood. The source is a man between 18 and 29 years old with Graves' hyperthyroidism. This chain connects TRBV2 to TRBJ2-2; D gene uncertain. The CDR3 sequence is CASSIDNPNAGELFF. As DNA, the CDR3 is TGTGCCAGCAGTATTGACAACCCGAACGCCGGGGAGCTGTTTTTT. Supplemented by reference TRBV2 and TRBJ2-2, the full variable domain reads EPEVTQTPSHQVTQMGQEVILRCVPISNHLYFYWYRQILGQKVEFLVSFYNNEISEKSEIFDDQFSVERPDGSNFTLKIRSTKLEDSAMYFCASSIDNPNAGELFFGEGSRLTVL.